The clone carrying this T cell receptor (beta chain) was found a few times. Its target is unknown. This CDR3 comprises 12 residues. Germline lookup yields CDR1 SEHNR and CDR2 FQNEAQ (reference sequence). V was pared by 4 bases and J by 13 bases, with 15 bases between. The data were obtained in a study of T cell repertoires in cytomegalovirus infection. Study at large: CMV epitopes in the study were HLA-C-restricted (recently identified) and HLA-B-restricted (well studied). CMV infection together with matching HLA type was indicated by public TCR beta signatures. Study-wide results and limits: The response measured ex vivo was dominated by TCR beta clonotypes (HLA-C-restricted and CMV-specific).

TCRdb re-derived calls from the reads in MiXCR, one entry per CDR3 protein. The profile covers some 920,000 distinct CDR3 sequences, with more than 25% appearing a single time and about 14% taken by the ten largest. The source material was cultured CD8+ T cells from PBMCs, sampled from culture after CMV antigen stimulation. The receptor comes from a human donor in good health (CMV status not recorded). Some clones in this sample may be carry-over from other donors' samples. This chain connects TRBV7-9 to TRBJ2-3; D is tentatively TRBD1 or TRBD2 (6 bases each). CDR3 in DNA: TGTGCCAGCAGCTCGGGGGCAAGGGAGGAGTATTTT. It translates to CASSSGAREEYF.